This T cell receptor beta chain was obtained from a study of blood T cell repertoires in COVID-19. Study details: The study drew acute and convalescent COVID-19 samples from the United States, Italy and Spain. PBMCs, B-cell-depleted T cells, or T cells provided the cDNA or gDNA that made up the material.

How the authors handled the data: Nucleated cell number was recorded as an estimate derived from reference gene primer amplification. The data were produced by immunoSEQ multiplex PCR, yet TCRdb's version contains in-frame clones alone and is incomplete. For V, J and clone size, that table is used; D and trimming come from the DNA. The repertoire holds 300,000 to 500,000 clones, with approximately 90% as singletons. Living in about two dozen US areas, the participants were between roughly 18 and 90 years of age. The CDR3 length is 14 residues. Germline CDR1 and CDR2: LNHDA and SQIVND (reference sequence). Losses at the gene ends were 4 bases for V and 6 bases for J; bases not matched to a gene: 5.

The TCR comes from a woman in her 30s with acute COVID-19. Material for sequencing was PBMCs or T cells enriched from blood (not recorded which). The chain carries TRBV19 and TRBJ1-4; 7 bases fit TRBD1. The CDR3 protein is CASSTGTADEKLFF. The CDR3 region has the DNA TGTGCCAGTAGTACCGGGACAGCCGATGAAAAACTGTTTTTT.